The next 22 T cell receptor beta chains were all read from a single sample in a study of blood T cell repertoires in COVID-19. This table comes from immunoSEQ multiplex PCR, and its TCRdb copy is limited to in-frame clones, with some not included. Of approximately 200,000 clones in the sample, 80% to 85% were seen once. What was sequenced was peripheral blood. The source is an older woman with acute or convalescent COVID-19.

This clone was seen only a few times. The chain links TRBV18 to TRBJ2-2, with D perhaps TRBD2 (5 bases). This CDR3 region has 16 residues. In germline, CDR1 is KGHSH, CDR2 LQKENI. Trimming left V 3 bases short and J 7 bases short, with 18 bases between. The CDR3 coding sequence is TGTGCCAGCTCACCGTCGGCAGGTAGCGCGGGCGGGGAGCTGTTTTTT. It translates to CASSPSAGSAGGELFF.

The gene calls are TRBV5-4 and TRBJ2-1; D possibly corresponds to TRBD2 (6 bases). Germline V CDR1 and CDR2: SGHNT, YYREEE (reference sequence). V lost 4 bases and J lost 5, with 10 bases in between. There are 13 residues in the CDR3. The CDR3, as DNA: TGTGCCAGCAGCGGGACTGGGAACAATGAGCAGTTCTTC. As protein: CASSGTGNNEQFF.

The chain couples TRBV7-9 to TRBJ2-1; 9 bases are a match to TRBD1. CDR1 and CDR2 (germline): SEHNR, FQNEAQ (reference sequence). The length of the CDR3 is 17 residues. After removal of 5 bases from V and 0 bases from J, the junction contained 8 bases not matched to a gene. The CDR3 region is CASSVGQGPRSYNEQFF. The CDR3 DNA reads as TGTGCCAGCAGCGTAGGACAGGGGCCTCGCTCCTACAATGAGCAGTTCTTC.

The rearrangement links TRBV2 to TRBJ2-3; the match to TRBD1 covers 7 bases. The CDR3 has 16 amino acids. J lost 1 base, V lost 1 base, and 5 bases had no gene match. The germline V gene has CDR1 SNHLY and CDR2 FYNNEI. CDR3 loop: CASSEGTGVGTDTQYF. As DNA, the CDR3 is TGTGCCAGCAGTGAAGGTACAGGGGTGGGCACAGATACGCAGTATTTT.

The chain couples TRBV6-2 or TRBV6-3 to TRBJ1-2, with D possibly being TRBD1 (5 bases). Per the germline V gene, CDR1 is MNHEY and CDR2 is SVGEGT. Trimming cost V 5 bases and J 4 bases, with 14 bases left between them. The CDR3 totals 14 residues. CDR3 protein: CASSRAGAGYGYTF. In DNA form, the CDR3 reads TGTGCCAGCAGTAGGGCTGGGGCCGGCTATGGCTACACCTTC.

V usage is TRBV4-1 and J usage is TRBJ1-2, with unresolved D. Germline lookup yields CDR1 MGHRA and CDR2 YSYEKL. The CDR3 consists of 14 residues. Between the trimmed V and J ends, which lost 5 bases and 2 bases, there was a span of 12 bases. CDR3 loop: CASSWALSNYGYTF. CDR3 DNA sequence: TGCGCCAGCAGCTGGGCCCTAAGCAACTATGGCTACACCTTC.

The V and J genes are TRBV5-1 and TRBJ2-3; D perhaps matches TRBD2 (6 bases). V gave up 1 base and J gave up 1 base, with 10 bases separating them. This CDR3 has 15 residues. Germline loops: CDR1 SGHRS, CDR2 YFSETQ. DNA of the CDR3: TGCGCCAGCAGCTTGAACACGGGGGGCACAGATACGCAGTATTTT. This gives the protein CASSLNTGGTDTQYF.

This chain joins TRBV4-3 and TRBJ1-4; D gene ambiguous. The CDR3 runs to 14 residues. Germline V CDR1 and CDR2: LGHNA, YSLEER. Trimming removed 2 bases at V and 7 bases at J, with 11 bases between. This CDR3 is CASSQQYRGEKLFF. The CDR3 nucleotides are TGCGCCAGCAGCCAACAGTATCGGGGTGAAAAACTGTTTTTT.

The chain carries TRBV10-2 and TRBJ1-2; D gene ambiguous. Germline values: CDR1 WSHSY, CDR2 SAAADI. Trimming stripped 0 bases from V and 0 bases from J, with 14 bases between. The CDR3 has 17 residues. CDR3 amino acids: CASSESWTPVANYGYTF. As DNA, the CDR3 is TGCGCCAGCAGTGAGTCGTGGACTCCCGTGGCTAACTATGGCTACACCTTC.

V gene TRBV25-1 combines with J gene TRBJ1-1; 7 nucleotides align to TRBD1. The germline gives CDR1 MGHDK, CDR2 SYGVNS. CDR3 length equals 12 residues. The junction had 2 bases not matched to a gene; V was cut back by 3 bases and J by 7 bases. This CDR3 reads CASSETGREAFF. CDR3 bases: TGTGCCAGCAGTGAGACAGGGCGTGAAGCTTTCTTT.

This rearrangement joins TRBV7-9 to TRBJ1-2; D unresolved. The germline V and J ends were trimmed by 4 bases and 5 bases, with 11 bases remaining between them. Germline V lookup: CDR1 SEHNR, CDR2 FQNEAQ (reference sequence). This CDR3 region has 13 residues. In DNA form, the CDR3 reads TGTGCCAGCAGCTCCCAGACTACATATGGCTACACCTTC. Encoded protein: CASSSQTTYGYTF.

The V and J genes are TRBV2 and TRBJ1-2; D is unclear. The germline CDR1 and CDR2 sequences are SNHLY and FYNNEI. V was cut by 3 bases and J by 8 bases, with 16 bases left in between. CDR3 length equals 14 residues. CDR3 protein: CASSEYDGLEGYTF. The CDR3 bases are TGTGCCAGCAGTGAGTACGACGGGTTGGAAGGCTACACCTTC.

The chain couples TRBV7-9 to TRBJ2-7; 7 nucleotides line up with TRBD1. This CDR3 region has 16 residues. Germline CDR1 and CDR2: SEHNR and FQNEAQ (reference sequence). After removal of 5 bases from V and 0 bases from J, the junction contained 10 bases not matched to a gene. The CDR3 protein is CASSRWTGESSYEQYF. The CDR3 DNA follows: TGTGCCAGCAGCCGCTGGACAGGCGAGAGCTCCTACGAGCAGTACTTC.

For this clone: A read error may produce the germline difference seen at one junction end. V gene TRBV12-3 or TRBV12-4 combines with J gene TRBJ1-4, with 8 bases fitting TRBD1. The CDR3 spans 13 residues. The CDR3 loop is CASSLGQGHCQIF. The CDR3 region has the DNA TGTGCCAGCAGTTTAGGACAGGGGCACTGTCAAATCTTT.

The rearrangement joins TRBV11-3 to TRBJ2-1, with 10 bases matching TRBD2. The CDR3 contains 17 residues. In germline, CDR1 is SGHNT, CDR2 YENEEA. The V gene end was trimmed by 5 bases and the J gene end by 9 bases; junction bases not matched to a gene: 16. CDR3 in amino acids: CASSPEWTSGGQSEQFF. The CDR3 DNA sequence: TGTGCCAGCAGCCCCGAATGGACTAGCGGAGGCCAGAGTGAGCAGTTCTTC.

The chain uses TRBV5-4 and TRBJ2-3, with D possibly matching TRBD2 (7 bases). The CDR3 loop spans 16 amino acids. Trimming removed 2 bases from V and 0 bases from J, with 13 bases in between. From germline, CDR1 is SGHNT and CDR2 YYREEE (reference sequence). The CDR3 is CASSFGGGPSTDTQYF. The CDR3 DNA sequence: TGTGCCAGCAGCTTTGGCGGGGGCCCGAGCACAGATACGCAGTATTTT.

The V and J genes are TRBV6-1 and TRBJ1-2; the D is unclear. Germline loops: CDR1 MNHNS, CDR2 SASEGT. The V gene lost 2 bases and the J gene lost 7 bases, with 5 bases spanning the gap. This CDR3 contains 11 residues. CDR3 sequence reads: CASSERGGYTF. The DNA of the CDR3 is TGTGCCAGCAGTGAACGAGGTGGCTACACCTTC.

The chain uses TRBV6-4 and TRBJ1-6; TRBD1 might be the D (6 bases). This CDR3 comprises 14 residues. Germline V gene lookup returns CDR1 MRHNA and CDR2 SNTAGT. Trimming took 6 bases from V and 9 from J, leaving 15 bases between them. DNA of the CDR3: TGTGCCAGCAGGTATCGGGGGGCGATTTCACCCCTCCACTTT. Translated, it gives CASRYRGAISPLHF.

The J gene is TRBJ2-1, the V gene TRBV19; 13 nucleotides line up with TRBD2. The CDR3 is 18 residues long. Germline CDR1 reads LNHDA; CDR2 reads SQIVND (reference sequence). V trimming: 2 bases; J trimming: 0 bases; junction bases outside the gene matches: 4. The CDR3 coding sequence is TGTGCCAGTAGTATATCTCGACTAGCGGGGGGCTCCTACAATGAGCAGTTCTTC. This encodes CASSISRLAGGSYNEQFF. Using reference TRBV19 and TRBJ2-1 for the parts outside the CDR3, the full variable domain is DGGITQSPKYLFRKEGQNVTLSCEQNLNHDAMYWYRQDPGQGLRLIYYSQIVNDFQKGDIAEGYSVSREKKESFPLTVTSAQKNPTAFYLCASSISRLAGGSYNEQFFGPGTRLTVL.

The CDR3 loop is CASSPLTGAGTEAFF. The CDR3 DNA sequence: TGTGCCAGCTCACCATTAACAGGGGCGGGCACTGAAGCTTTCTTT. The chain employs TRBV18 and TRBJ1-1; 7 bases agree with TRBD1. The germline gives CDR1 KGHSH, CDR2 LQKENI. The V gene end was trimmed by 2 bases and the J gene end by 4 bases; junction bases not matched to a gene: 7. The CDR3 consists of 15 residues.

J is TRBJ2-1 and V is TRBV4-1; D may be TRBD2 (6 bases). The V end lost 3 bases, the J end lost 3 bases, and 12 bases lay between the germline ends. CDR3 length: 15 amino acids. From germline, CDR1 is MGHRA and CDR2 YSYEKL. The CDR3, as DNA: TGCGCCAGCAGCCATAATACGGGGGTCTACAATGAGCAGTTCTTC. Its protein product is CASSHNTGVYNEQFF.

V usage is TRBV6-5 and J usage is TRBJ1-1; 9 nucleotides align to TRBD1. Germline CDR1 MNHEY, CDR2 SVGAGI. This CDR3 has 15 amino acids. The V segment lost 5 bases and the J segment 0 bases; nucleotides outside the gene matches: 4. This CDR3 reads CASSPQGALNTEAFF. DNA for the CDR3: TGTGCCAGCAGTCCACAGGGGGCCTTGAACACTGAAGCTTTCTTT.